The entry that follows covers one TCR beta chain sequence. The sample originates from a study of high-grade serous ovarian cancer treatment subgroups. Tumor samples were obtained before definitive surgery or chemotherapy. Profiling relied on immunoSEQ multiplex PCR, and the TCRdb table lists in-frame clones only, not all of them. The data hold 35,000 to 45,000 clones, with about 79% observed a single time. Trimming shortened V by 5 bases and J by 3 bases, and 13 bases separated the two germline ends. Germline-derived CDR1 and CDR2 are SNHLY and FYNNEI. This CDR3 spans 14 amino acids. The V and J genes are TRBV2 and TRBJ1-1; possibly TRBD1 for D (5 bases). This sequence was found in a human donor with high-grade serous ovarian cancer. Sequences were obtained from tumor tissue. This chain's CDR3 is CASSLRGGDTEAFF. CDR3 sequence (DNA): TGTGCCAGCAGTTTAAGGGGAGGCGACACTGAAGCTTTCTTT.